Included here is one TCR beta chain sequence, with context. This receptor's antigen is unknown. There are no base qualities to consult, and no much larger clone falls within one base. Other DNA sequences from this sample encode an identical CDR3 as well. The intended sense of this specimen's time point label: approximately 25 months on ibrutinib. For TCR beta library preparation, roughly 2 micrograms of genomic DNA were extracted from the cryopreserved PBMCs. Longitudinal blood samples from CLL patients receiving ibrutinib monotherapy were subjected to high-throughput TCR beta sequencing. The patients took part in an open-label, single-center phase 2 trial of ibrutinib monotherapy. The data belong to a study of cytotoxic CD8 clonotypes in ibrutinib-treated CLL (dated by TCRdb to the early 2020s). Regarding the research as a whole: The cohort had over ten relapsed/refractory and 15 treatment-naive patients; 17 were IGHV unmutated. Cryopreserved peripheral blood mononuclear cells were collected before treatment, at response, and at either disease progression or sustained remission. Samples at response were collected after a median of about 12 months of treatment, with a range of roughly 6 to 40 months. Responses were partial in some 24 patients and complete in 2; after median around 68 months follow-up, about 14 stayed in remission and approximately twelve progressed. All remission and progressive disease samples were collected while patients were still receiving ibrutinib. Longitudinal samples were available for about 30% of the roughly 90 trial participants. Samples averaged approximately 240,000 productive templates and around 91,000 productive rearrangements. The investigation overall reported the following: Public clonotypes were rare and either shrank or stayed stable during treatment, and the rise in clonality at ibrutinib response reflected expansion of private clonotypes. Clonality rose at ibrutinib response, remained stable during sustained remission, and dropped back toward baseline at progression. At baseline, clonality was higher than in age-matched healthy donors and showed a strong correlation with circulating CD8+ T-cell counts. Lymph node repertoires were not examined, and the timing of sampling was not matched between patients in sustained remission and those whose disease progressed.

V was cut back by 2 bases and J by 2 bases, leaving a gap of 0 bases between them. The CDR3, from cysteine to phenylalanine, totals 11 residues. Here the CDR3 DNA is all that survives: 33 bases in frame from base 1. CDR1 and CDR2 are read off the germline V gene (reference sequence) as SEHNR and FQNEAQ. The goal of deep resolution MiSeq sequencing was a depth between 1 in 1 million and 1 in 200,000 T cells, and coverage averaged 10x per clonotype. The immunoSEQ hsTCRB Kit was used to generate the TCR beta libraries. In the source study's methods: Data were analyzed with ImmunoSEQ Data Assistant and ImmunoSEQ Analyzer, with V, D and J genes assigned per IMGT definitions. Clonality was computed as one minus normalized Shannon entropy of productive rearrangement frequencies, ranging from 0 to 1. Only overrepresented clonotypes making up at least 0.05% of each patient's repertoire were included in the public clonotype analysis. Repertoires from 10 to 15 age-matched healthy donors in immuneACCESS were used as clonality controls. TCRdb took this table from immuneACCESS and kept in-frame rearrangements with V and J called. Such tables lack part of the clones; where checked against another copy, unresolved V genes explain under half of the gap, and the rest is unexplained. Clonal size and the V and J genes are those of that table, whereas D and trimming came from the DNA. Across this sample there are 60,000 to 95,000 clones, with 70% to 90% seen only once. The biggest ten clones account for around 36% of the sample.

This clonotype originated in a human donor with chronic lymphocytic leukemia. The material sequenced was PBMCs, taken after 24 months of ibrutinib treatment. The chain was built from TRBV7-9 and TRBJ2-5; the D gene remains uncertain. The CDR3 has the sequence CASSLQETQYF. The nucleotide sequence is TGTGCCAGCAGCTTACAAGAGACCCAGTACTTC.